This T cell receptor beta chain comes out of a study of early T cells in non-severe SARS-CoV-2 infection. CDR3 length: 13 residues. Germline CDR1 is SGHVS and CDR2 is FNYEAQ. The germline V and J ends were trimmed by 5 bases and 6 bases, with 14 bases remaining between them. TCRdb passed the 5' RACE reads through MiXCR, listing each CDR3 protein once. In the table there are about 110,000 distinct CDR3 sequences, around 12% of which are singletons. Material: whole blood, obtained at baseline. This TCR was sampled from an adult who was a healthcare worker with PCR-confirmed SARS-CoV-2 infection or an uninfected control (not recorded which). The chain combines TRBV7-6 with TRBJ2-7; D call uncertain. CDR3 in amino acids: CASSTGVGGEQYF. In nucleotides, the CDR3 is TGTGCCAGCAGCACTGGGGTAGGTGGCGAGCAGTACTTC. Complete variable domain (other parts from reference TRBV7-6 and TRBJ2-7): GAGVSQSPRYKVTKRGQDVALRCDPISGHVSLYWYRQALGQGPEFLTYFNYEAQQDKSGLPNDRFSAERPEGSISTLTIQRTEQRDSAMYRCASSTGVGGEQYFGPGTRLTVT.